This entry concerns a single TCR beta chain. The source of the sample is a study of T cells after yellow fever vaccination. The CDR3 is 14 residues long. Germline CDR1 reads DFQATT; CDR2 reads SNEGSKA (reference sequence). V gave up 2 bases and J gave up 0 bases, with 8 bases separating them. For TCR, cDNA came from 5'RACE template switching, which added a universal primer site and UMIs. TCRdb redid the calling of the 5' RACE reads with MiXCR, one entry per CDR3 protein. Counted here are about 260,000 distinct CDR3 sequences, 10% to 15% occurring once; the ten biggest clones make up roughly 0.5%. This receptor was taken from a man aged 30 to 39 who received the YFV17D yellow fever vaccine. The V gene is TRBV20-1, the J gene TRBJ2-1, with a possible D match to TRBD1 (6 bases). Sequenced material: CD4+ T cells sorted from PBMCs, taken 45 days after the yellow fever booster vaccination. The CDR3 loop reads CSARQGTSYNEQFF. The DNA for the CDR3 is TGCAGTGCTAGACAGGGGACCTCCTACAATGAGCAGTTCTTC.